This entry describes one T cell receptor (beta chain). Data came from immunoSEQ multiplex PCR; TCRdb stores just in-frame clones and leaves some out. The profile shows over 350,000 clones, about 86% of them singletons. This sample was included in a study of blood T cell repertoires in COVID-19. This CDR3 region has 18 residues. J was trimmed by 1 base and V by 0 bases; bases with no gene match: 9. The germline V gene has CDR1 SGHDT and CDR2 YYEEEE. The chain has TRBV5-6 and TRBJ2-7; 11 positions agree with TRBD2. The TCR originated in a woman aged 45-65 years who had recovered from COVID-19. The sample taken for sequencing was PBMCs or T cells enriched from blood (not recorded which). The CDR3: CASSLDGTSGGRSYEQYF. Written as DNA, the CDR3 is TGTGCCAGCAGCTTGGATGGCACTAGCGGGGGACGATCCTACGAGCAGTACTTC.